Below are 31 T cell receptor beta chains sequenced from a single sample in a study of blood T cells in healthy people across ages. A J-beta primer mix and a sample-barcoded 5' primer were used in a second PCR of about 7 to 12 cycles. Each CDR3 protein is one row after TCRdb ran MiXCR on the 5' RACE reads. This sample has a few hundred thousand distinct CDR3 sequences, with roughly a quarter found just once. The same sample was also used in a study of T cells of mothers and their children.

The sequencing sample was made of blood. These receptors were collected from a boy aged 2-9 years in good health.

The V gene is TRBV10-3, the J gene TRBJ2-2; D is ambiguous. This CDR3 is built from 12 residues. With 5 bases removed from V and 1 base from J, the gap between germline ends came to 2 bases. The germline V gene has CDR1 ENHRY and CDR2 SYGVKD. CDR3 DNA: TGTGCCATCAGTCAGAACACCGGGGAGCTGTTTTTT. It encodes CAISQNTGELFF.

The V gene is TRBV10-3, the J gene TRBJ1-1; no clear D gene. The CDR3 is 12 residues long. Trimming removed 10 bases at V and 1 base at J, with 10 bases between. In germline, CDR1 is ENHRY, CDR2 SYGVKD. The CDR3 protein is CASRTENTEAFF. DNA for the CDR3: TGTGCCAGCCGGACGGAGAACACTGAAGCTTTCTTT.

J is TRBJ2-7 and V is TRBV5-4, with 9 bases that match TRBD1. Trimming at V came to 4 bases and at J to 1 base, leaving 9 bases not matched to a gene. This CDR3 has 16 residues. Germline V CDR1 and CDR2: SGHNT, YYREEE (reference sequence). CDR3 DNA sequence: TGTGCCAGCAGCCGAGAAGCCGGGACAGGGTCCTACGAGCAGTACTTC. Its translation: CASSREAGTGSYEQYF.

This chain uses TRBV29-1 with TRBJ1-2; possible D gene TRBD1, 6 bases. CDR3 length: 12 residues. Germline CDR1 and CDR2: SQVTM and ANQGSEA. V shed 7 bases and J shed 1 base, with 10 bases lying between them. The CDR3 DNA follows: TGCAGCGGGGACACCGATAACTATGGCTACACCTTC. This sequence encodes CSGDTDNYGYTF.

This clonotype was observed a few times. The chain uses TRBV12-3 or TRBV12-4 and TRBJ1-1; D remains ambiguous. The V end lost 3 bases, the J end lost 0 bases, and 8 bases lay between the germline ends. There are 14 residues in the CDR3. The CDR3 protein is CASSFGVVNTEAFF. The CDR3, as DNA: TGTGCCAGCAGTTTTGGGGTGGTGAACACTGAAGCTTTCTTT.

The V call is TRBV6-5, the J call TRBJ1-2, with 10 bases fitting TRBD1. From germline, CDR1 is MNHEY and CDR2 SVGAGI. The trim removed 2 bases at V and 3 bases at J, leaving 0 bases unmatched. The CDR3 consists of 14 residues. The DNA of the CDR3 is TGTGCCAGCAGTTACGGGACAGGGGACTATGGCTACACCTTC. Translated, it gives CASSYGTGDYGYTF.

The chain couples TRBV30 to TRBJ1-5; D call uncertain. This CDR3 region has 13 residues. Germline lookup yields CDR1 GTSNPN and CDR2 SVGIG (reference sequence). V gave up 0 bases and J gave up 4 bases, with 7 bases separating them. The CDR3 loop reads CAWSVQVNQPQHF. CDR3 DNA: TGTGCCTGGAGTGTCCAGGTAAATCAGCCCCAGCATTTT.

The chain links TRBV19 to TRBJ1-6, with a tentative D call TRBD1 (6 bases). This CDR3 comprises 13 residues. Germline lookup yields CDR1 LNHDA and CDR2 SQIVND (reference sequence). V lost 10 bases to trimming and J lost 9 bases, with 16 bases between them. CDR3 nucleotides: TGTGCCACCAAAGGGGGTTATGGTTCACCCCTCCACTTT. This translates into CATKGGYGSPLHF.

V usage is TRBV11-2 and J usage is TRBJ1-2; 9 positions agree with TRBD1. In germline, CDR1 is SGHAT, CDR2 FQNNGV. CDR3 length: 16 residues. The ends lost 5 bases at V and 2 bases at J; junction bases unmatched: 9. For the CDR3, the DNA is TGTGCCAGCAGCGTATATGCGGGGACAGGGAACTATGGCTACACCTTC. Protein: CASSVYAGTGNYGYTF. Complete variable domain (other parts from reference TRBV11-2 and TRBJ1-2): EAGVAQSPRYKIIEKRQSVAFWCNPISGHATLYWYQQILGQGPKLLIQFQNNGVVDDSQLPKDRFSAERLKGVDSTLKIQPAKLEDSAVYLCASSVYAGTGNYGYTFGSGTRLTVV.

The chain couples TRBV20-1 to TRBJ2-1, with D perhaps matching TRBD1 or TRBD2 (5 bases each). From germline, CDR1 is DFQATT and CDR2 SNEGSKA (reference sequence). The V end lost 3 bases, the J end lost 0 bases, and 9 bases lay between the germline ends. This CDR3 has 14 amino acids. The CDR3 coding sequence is TGCAGTGCTAGTGGGGACGGCTCCTACAATGAGCAGTTCTTC. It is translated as CSASGDGSYNEQFF.

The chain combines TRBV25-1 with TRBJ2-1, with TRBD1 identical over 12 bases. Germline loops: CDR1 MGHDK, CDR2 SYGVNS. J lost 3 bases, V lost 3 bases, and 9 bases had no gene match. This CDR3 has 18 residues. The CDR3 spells CASSDNPGTGGFYNEQFF. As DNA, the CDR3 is TGTGCCAGCAGTGACAACCCCGGGACAGGGGGCTTCTACAATGAGCAGTTCTTC. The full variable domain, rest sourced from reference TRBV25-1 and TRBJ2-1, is EADIYQTPRYLVIGTGKKITLECSQTMGHDKMYWYQQDPGMELHLIHYSYGVNSTEKGDLSSESTVSRIRTEHFPLTLESARPSHTSQYLCASSDNPGTGGFYNEQFFGPGTRLTVL.

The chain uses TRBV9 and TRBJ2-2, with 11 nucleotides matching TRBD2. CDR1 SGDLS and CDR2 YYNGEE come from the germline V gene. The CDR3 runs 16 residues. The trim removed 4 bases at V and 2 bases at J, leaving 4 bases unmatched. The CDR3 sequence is CASSTGLAVNTGELFF. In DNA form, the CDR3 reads TGTGCCAGCAGCACGGGACTAGCGGTAAACACCGGGGAGCTGTTTTTT.

CDR3 nucleotide sequence: TGTGCCAGCAGCTTAGAGGGGAGACCGAACACCGGGGAGCTGTTTTTT. Encoded protein: CASSLEGRPNTGELFF. The V gene is TRBV7-2, the J gene TRBJ2-2, with D tentatively TRBD1 or TRBD2 (5 bases each). CDR1 SGHTA and CDR2 FQGNSA come from the germline V gene. This CDR3 is 16 amino acids long. Trimming pared 1 base from V and 0 bases from J, leaving 9 bases between.

The CDR3 nucleotides read TGTGCCAGCAGCTTAGTTCGAGCCGGGGAGCTGTTTTTT. Encoded protein: CASSLVRAGELFF. The rearrangement uses TRBV11-1 and TRBJ2-2; D uncertain. With 1 base removed from V and 6 bases from J, the gap between germline ends came to 6 bases. CDR3 size: 13 residues. Germline lookup yields CDR1 SGHAT and CDR2 FQDESV (reference sequence).

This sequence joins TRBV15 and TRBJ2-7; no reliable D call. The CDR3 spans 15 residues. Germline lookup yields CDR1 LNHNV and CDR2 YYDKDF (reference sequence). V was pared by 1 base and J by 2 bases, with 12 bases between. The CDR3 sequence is CATSRAGGVTYEQYF. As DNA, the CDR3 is TGTGCCACCAGCAGAGCCGGTGGGGTCACCTACGAGCAGTACTTC.

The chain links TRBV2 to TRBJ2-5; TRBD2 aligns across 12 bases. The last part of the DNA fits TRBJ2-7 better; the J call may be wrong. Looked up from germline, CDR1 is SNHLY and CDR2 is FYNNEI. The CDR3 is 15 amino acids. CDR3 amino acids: CASSGPSGGASEQYF. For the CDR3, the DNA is TGTGCCAGCAGTGGCCCTAGCGGGGGGGCCTCCGAGCAGTACTTC.

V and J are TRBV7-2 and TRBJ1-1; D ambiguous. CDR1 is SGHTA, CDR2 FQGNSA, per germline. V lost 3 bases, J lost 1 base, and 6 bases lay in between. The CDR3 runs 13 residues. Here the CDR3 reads CASSLMENTEAFF. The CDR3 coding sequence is TGTGCCAGCAGCTTGATGGAGAACACTGAAGCTTTCTTT.

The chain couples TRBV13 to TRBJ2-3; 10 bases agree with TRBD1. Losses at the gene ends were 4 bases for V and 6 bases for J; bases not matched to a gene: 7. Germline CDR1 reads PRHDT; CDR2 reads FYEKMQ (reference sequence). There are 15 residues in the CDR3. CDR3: CASSSRDRGPDTQYF. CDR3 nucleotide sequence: TGTGCCAGCAGCTCCCGGGACAGGGGTCCGGATACGCAGTATTTT.

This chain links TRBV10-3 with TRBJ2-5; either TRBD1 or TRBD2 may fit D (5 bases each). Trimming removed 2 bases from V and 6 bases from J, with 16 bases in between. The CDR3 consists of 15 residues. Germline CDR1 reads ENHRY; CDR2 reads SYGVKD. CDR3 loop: CAISEAPIGEQTQYF. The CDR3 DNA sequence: TGTGCCATCAGTGAGGCCCCCATAGGGGAGCAGACCCAGTACTTC.

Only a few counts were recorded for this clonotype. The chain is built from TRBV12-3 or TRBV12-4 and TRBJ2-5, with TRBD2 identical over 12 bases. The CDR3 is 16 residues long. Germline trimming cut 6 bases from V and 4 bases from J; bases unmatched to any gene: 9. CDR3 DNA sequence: TGTGCCAGCAGCCCCGGAGGACTAGCGGGGCGAGAGACCCAGTACTTC. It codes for CASSPGGLAGRETQYF.

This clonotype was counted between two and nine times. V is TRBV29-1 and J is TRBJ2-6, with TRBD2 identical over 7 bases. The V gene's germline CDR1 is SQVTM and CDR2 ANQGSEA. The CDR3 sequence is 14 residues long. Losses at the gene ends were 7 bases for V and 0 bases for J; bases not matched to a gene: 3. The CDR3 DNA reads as TGCAGCGCCTGGGGGGGCTCTGGGGCCAACGTCCTGACTTTC. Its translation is CSAWGGSGANVLTF.

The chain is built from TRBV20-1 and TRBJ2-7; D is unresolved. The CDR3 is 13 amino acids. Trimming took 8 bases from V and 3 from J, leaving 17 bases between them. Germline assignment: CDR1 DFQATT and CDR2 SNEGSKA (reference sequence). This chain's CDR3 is CSSEGPDGYEQYF. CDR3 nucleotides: TGCAGTTCGGAAGGGCCGGATGGCTACGAGCAGTACTTC.

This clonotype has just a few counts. The CDR3 region has the DNA TGTGCCATCAGTGAGTCCCTCGGACCTAGCGGGAGTAGGGAGACCCAGTACTTC. As protein: CAISESLGPSGSRETQYF. The chain combines TRBV10-3 with TRBJ2-5; 10 bases fit TRBD2. J was trimmed by 5 bases and V by 0 bases; bases with no gene match: 12. This CDR3 has 18 residues. The germline V gene has CDR1 ENHRY and CDR2 SYGVKD.

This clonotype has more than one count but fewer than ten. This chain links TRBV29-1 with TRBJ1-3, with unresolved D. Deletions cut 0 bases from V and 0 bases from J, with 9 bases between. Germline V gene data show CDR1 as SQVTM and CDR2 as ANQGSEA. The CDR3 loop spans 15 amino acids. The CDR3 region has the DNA TGCAGCGTTGAAGACCCGGCCCTCTCTGGAAACACCATATATTTT. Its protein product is CSVEDPALSGNTIYF.

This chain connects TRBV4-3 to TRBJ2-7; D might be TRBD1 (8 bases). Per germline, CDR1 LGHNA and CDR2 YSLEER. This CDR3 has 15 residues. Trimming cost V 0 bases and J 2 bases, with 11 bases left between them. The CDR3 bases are TGCGCCAGCAGCCAAGAACAGGGGGGGACCTACGAGCAGTACTTC. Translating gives CASSQEQGGTYEQYF.

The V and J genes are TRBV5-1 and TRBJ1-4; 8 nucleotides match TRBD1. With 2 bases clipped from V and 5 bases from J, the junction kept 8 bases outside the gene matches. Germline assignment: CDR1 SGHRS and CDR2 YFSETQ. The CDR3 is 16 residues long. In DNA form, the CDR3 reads TGCGCCAGCAGCTTACCAACAGGGGGAATAAATGAAAAACTGTTTTTT. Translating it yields CASSLPTGGINEKLFF.

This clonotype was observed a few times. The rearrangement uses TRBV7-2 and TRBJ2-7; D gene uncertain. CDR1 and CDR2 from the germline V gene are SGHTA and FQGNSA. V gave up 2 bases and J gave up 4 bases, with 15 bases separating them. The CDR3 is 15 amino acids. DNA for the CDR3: TGTGCCAGCAGCTTATGGACGCTTTCATCGTACGAGCAGTACTTC. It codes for CASSLWTLSSYEQYF.

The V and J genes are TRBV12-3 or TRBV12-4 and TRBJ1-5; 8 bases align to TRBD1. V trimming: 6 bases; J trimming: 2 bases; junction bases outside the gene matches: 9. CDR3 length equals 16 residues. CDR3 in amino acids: CASSGQGSNRNQPQHF. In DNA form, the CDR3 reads TGTGCCAGCAGCGGACAGGGTTCGAATCGCAATCAGCCCCAGCATTTT.

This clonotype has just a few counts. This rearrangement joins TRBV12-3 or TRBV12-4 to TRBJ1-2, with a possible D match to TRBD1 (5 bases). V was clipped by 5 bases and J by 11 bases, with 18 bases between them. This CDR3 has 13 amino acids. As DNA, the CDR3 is TGTGCCAGCAGTCAGGGTTTTGCGGTGGGTTACACCTTC. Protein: CASSQGFAVGYTF.

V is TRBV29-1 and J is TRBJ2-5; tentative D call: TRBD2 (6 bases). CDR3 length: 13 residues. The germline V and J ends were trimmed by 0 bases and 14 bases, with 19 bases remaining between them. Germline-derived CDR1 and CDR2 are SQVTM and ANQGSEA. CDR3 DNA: TGCAGCGTTGAAGAGTCCCCCGGACTACCTCTTTACTTC. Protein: CSVEESPGLPLYF.

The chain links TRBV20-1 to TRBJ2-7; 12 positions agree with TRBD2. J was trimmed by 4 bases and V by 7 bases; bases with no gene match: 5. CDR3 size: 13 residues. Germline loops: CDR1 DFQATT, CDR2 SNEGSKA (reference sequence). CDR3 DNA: TGCAGTGTGCTACTAGCGGGGGGTTACGAGCAGTACTTC. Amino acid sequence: CSVLLAGGYEQYF.